The clone carrying this T cell receptor (beta chain) was seen a few times. TCRdb passed the reads through MiXCR, listing each CDR3 protein once. The data show some 700,000 distinct CDR3 sequences, roughly 36% seen once. The sample originates from a study of T cell repertoires in cytomegalovirus infection. Trimming took off 6 bases at V and 12 bases at J, with 17 bases between the two ends. CDR3 size: 12 residues. The germline V gene has CDR1 MDHEN and CDR2 SYDVKM. Sample: PBMCs. The chain recombines TRBV28 with TRBJ1-1; D is unclear. The source is a human donor in good health (CMV status not recorded). Some clones in this sample may be carry-over from other donors' samples. The CDR3 DNA reads as TGTGCCAGCAGGTCCCCGTTGGGCCCTTCTTTCTTT. Its translation is CASRSPLGPSFF.